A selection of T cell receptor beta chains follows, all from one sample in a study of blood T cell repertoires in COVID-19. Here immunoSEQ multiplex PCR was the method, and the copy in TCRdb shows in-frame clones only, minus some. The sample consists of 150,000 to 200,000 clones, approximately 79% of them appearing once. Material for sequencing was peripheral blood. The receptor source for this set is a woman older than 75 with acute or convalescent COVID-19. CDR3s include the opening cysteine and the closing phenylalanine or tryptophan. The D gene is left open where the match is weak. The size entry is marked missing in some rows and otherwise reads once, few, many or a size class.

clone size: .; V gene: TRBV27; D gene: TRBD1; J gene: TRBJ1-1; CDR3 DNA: TGTGCCAGCAGTCCCCGGGGACAGATGAACACTGAAGCTTTCTTT; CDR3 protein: CASSPRGQMNTEAFF
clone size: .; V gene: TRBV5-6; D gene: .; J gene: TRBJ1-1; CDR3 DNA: TGTGCCAGCAGCTTGTGGCGGTCGAACACTGAAGCTTTCTTT; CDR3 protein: CASSLWRSNTEAFF
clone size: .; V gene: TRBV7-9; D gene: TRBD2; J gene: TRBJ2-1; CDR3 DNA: TGTGCCAGCAGCTTTAGCGGGGGGTATAATGAGCAGTTCTTC; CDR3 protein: CASSFSGGYNEQFF
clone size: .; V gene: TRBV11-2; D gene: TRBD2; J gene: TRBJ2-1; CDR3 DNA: TGTGCCAGCAGCTTCGGGGTAGCGGGAGCTAACTTTGAGCAGTTCTTC; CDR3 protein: CASSFGVAGANFEQFF
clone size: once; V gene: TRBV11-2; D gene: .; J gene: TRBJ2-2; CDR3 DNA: TGTGCCAGCAGCTATCCCAGCGGGGAGCTGTTTTTT; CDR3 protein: CASSYPSGELFF
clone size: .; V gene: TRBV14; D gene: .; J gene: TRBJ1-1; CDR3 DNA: TGTGCCAGCAGGCCTCACAGGGCTGGTGGGGCTTTCTTT; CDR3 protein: CASRPHRAGGAFF
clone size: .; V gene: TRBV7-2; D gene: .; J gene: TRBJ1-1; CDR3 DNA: TGTGCCAGCAGCCTGGTGGGGCAGGGAGGCGAAGCTTTCTTT; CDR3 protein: CASSLVGQGGEAFF
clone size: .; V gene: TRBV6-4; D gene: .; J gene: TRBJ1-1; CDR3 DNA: TGTGCCAGCAGTGTCGAGATGAACACTGAAGCTTTCTTT; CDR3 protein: CASSVEMNTEAFF
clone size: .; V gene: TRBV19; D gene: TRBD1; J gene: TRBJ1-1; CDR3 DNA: TGTGCCAGTAGTGACAGGGGAGGGGGTGAAGCTTTCTTT; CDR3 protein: CASSDRGGGEAFF
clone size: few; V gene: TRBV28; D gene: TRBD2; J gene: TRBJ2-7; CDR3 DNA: TGTGCCAGCAGCATAGCGGGCTACGAGCAGTACTTC; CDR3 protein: CASSIAGYEQYF
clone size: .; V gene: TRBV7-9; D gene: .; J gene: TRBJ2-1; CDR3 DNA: TGTGCCAGCAGCCCCATGACTAGTGTCAATGAGCAGTTCTTC; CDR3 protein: CASSPMTSVNEQFF
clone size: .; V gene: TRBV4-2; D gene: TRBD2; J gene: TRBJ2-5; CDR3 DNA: TGTGCCAGCAGCCAGGGACTAGCGGGAAAAGAGACCCAGTACTTC; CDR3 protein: CASSQGLAGKETQYF
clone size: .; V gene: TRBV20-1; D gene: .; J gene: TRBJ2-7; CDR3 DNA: TGCAGTGCTAGTCTCAGTTACGAGCAGTACTTC; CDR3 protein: CSASLSYEQYF
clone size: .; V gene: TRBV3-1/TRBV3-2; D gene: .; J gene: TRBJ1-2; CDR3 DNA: TGTGCCAGCAGCCAAGACCTCTATGGCTACACCTTC; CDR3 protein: CASSQDLYGYTF
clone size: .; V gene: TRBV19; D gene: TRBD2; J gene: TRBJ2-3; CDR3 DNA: TGTGCCAGTAGTAAAGCGATAGCGGGAAGCACAGATACGCAGTATTTT; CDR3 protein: CASSKAIAGSTDTQYF
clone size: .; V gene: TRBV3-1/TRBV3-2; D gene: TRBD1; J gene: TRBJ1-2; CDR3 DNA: TGTGCCAGCAGCCAAATGTGGACAGGGAGTTATGGCTACACCTTC; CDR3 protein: CASSQMWTGSYGYTF
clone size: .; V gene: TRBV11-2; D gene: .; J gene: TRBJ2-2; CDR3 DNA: TGTGCCAGCAGCAAACGTTGGCAGAACACCGGGGAGCTGTTTTTT; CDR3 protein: CASSKRWQNTGELFF
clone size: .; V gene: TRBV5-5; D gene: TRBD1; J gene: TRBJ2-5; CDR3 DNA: TGTGCCAGCAGCACCAAACCGGGACAGCAAGAGACCCAGTACTTC; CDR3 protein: CASSTKPGQQETQYF
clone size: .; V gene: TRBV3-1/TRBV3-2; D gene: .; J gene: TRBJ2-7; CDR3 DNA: TGTGCCAGCAGCCTGCTATACTCCCCCTACGAGCAGTACTTC; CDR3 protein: CASSLLYSPYEQYF
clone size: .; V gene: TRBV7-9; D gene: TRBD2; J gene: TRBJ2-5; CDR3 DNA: TGTGCCAGCAGCTTCCTAGCGGGGGGGATGGAGACCCAGTACTTC; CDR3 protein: CASSFLAGGMETQYF
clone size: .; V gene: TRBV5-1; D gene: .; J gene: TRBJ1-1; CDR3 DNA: TGCGCCAGCAGCCGTTTAGGAGAGGGGAACACTGAAGCTTTCTTT; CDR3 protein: CASSRLGEGNTEAFF
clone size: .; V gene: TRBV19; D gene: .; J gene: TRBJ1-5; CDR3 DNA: TGTGCCAGTAGTTTGGGTTGGGGAGGAGGCAATCAGCCCCAGCATTTT; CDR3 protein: CASSLGWGGGNQPQHF
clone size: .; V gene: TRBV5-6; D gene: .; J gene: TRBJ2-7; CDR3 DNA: TGTGCCAGCAGCCTAAGACCCTTCGGGTACTTCTCCTACGAGCAGTACTTC; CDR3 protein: CASSLRPFGYFSYEQYF
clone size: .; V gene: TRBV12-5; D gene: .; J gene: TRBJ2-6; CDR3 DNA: TGTGCTAGTGCCCGAGGCACCCAGAGCTCTGGGGCCAACGTCCTGACTTTC; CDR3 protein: CASARGTQSSGANVLTF
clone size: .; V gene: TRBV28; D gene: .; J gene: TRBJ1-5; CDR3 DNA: TGTGCCAGCAGTTTCCCGTATAGCAATCAGCCCCAGCATTTT; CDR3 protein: CASSFPYSNQPQHF
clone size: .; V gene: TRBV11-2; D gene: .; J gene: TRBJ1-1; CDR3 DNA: TGTGCCAGCGGCTCGATGGGGGCTGGCACTGAAGCTTTCTTT; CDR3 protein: CASGSMGAGTEAFF
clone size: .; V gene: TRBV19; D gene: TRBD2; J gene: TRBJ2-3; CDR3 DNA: TGTGCCAGTAAACAGCGGGAGGGCCGAACAGATACGCAGTATTTT; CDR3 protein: CASKQREGRTDTQYF
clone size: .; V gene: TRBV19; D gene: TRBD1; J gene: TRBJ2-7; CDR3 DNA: TGTGCCACCGCTAGACAGGGGGCATCCTACGAGCAGTACTTC; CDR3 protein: CATARQGASYEQYF
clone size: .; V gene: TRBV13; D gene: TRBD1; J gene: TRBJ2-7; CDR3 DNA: TGTGCCAGCAGCCCAACAGGGCAGGGGACAGCCGAGCAGTACTTC; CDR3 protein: CASSPTGQGTAEQYF
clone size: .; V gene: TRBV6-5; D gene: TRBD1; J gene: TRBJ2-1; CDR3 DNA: TGTGCCAGCAGGTCCGACAGGGCTAGAGGAAGTGAGCAGTTCTTC; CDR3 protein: CASRSDRARGSEQFF
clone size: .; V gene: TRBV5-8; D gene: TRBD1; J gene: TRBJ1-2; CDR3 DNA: TGTGCCAGCAGCTTCGGTCCTGGGACAGTGGGCTACACCTTC; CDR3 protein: CASSFGPGTVGYTF
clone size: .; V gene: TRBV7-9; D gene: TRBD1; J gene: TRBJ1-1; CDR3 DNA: TGTGCCAGCAGCTCCGGACAGGGGTTGGACACTGAAGCTTTCTTT; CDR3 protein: CASSSGQGLDTEAFF
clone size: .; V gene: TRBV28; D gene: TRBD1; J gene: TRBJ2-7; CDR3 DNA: TGTGCCAGCAGTTCGTTAGGGGGCGGTAGCGCGACTTACGGACAGTACTTC; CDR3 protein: CASSSLGGGSATYGQYF
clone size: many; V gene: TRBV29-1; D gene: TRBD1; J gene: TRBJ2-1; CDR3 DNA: TGCAGCGTGGACAGGGGGTCCGCGACGATCTTC; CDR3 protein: CSVDRGSATIF
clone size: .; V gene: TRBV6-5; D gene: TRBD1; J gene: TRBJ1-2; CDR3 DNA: TGTGCCAGCCGGGATAACTTCGACAGGGGCTATGGCTACACCTTC; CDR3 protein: CASRDNFDRGYGYTF
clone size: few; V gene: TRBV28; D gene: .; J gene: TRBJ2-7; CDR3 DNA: TGTGCCAGCCAAGCGGCCCAGTGGGAGCAGTACTTC; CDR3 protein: CASQAAQWEQYF
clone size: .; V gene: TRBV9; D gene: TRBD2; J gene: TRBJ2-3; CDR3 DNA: TGTGCCAGCAGCGTCTCCGTGGGGACTAGCGGGGGCTTGGGTACAGATACGCAGTATTTT; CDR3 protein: CASSVSVGTSGGLGTDTQYF
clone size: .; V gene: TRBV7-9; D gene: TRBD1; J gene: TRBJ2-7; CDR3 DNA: TGTGCCAGCAGCTTAGGTCAATATAGGGGGCGCAATCTAGGCGAGCAGTACTTC; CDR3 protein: CASSLGQYRGRNLGEQYF
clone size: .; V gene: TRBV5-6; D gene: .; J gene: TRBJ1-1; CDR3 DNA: TGTGCCAGCAGCTTGCAGGGTATGAACACTGAAGCTTTCTTT; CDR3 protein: CASSLQGMNTEAFF
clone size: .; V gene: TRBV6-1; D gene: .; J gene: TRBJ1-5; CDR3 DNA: TGTGCCAGCAGTGTGTCACAGGTCTATAGCAATCAGCCCCAGCATTTT; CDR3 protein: CASSVSQVYSNQPQHF
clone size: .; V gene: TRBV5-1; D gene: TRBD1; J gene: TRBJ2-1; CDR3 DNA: TGCGCCAGCAGGGAGACAGGGCTCCCCTACAATGAGCAGTTCTTC; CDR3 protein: CASRETGLPYNEQFF
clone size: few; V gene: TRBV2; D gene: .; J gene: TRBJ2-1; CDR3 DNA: TGTGCCAGCAGATACCGGGACACCTCCTACAATGAGCAGTTCTTC; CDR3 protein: CASRYRDTSYNEQFF
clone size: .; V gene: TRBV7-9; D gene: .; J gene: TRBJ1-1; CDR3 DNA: TGTGCCAGCCCTTCCCCAAAACCCAATAGTACTGAAGCTTTCTTT; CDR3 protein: CASPSPKPNSTEAFF
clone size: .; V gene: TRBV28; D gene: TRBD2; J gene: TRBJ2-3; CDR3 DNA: TGTGCCAGCAGTTCGGAGCGGGAGGGCCGAGGCACAGATACGCAGTATTTT; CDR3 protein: CASSSEREGRGTDTQYF
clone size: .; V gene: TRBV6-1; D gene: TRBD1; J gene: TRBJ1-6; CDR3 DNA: TGTGCCAGCAGTGAAGCGGGGACAGGGTTTATTTCACCCCTCCACTTT; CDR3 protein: CASSEAGTGFISPLHF
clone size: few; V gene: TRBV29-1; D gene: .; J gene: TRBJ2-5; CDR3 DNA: TGCAGCGTCTGGACCGGGCCCAGGGCCCAGTACTTC; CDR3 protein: CSVWTGPRAQYF
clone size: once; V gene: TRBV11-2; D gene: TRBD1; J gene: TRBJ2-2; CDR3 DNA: TGTGCCAGCAGCTTAGCCCCCGCGACAGGGGGGGATACCGGGGAGCTGTTTTTT; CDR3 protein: CASSLAPATGGDTGELFF
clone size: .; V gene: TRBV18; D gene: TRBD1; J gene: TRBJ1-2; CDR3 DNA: TGTGCCAGCTCACTTAGGACCCGGGACAGGGTATCGACTGGGGGCTACACCTTC; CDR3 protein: CASSLRTRDRVSTGGYTF
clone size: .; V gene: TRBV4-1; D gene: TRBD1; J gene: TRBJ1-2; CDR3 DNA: TGCGCCAGCAGCCCTCACTTAGACAGGGTCCATGGCTACACCTTC; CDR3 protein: CASSPHLDRVHGYTF